This entry lists 28 T cell receptor beta chains sequenced from one sample in a study of OX40 agonist ivuxolimab in advanced cancers. Sequenced by immunoSEQ multiplex PCR; TCRdb stores in-frame clones only, minus some. The repertoire includes around 60,000 clones, 75% to 85% of them detected once, and roughly 10% sits in the top ten. The sample consisted of CD4+ or CD8+ T cells sorted from blood, taken in a trial of the OX40 agonist ivuxolimab. The receptors stem from an adult with an advanced solid tumor such as melanoma, head and neck, liver or kidney cancer.

The chain joins TRBV10-3 to TRBJ2-3, with D possibly TRBD2 on 5 matching bases. The CDR3 loop spans 12 amino acids. Germline V CDR1 and CDR2: ENHRY, SYGVKD. V lost 6 bases and J lost 8, with 12 bases in between. CDR3 bases: TGTGCCATCAGGCCGGGGTCGGCTACGCAGTATTTT. Translation: CAIRPGSATQYF.

This clone has just one count. The chain has TRBV6-4 and TRBJ1-1; no firm D call. Looked up from germline, CDR1 is MRHNA and CDR2 is SNTAGT. CDR3 length: 13 amino acids. V was trimmed by 4 bases and J by 0 bases, leaving 6 bases between them. The CDR3 nucleotides read TGTGCCAGCAGTGCTGCTATGAACACTGAAGCTTTCTTT. Translation: CASSAAMNTEAFF.

This clone was seen at least ten times. The genes are TRBV5-1 and TRBJ1-1; tentatively, D is TRBD1 (5 bases). V was pared by 4 bases and J by 3 bases, with 13 bases between. The CDR3 consists of 14 residues. Germline V lookup: CDR1 SGHRS, CDR2 YFSETQ. The CDR3 DNA sequence: TGCGCCAGCAGCGGGGGGTTAGTCGACACTGAAGCTTTCTTT. It yields the protein CASSGGLVDTEAFF.

V usage is TRBV2 and J usage is TRBJ2-2; a possible D gene is TRBD2 (5 bases). CDR3 length equals 12 residues. Trimming left V 8 bases short and J 2 bases short, with 6 bases between. Germline lookup yields CDR1 SNHLY and CDR2 FYNNEI. This CDR3 reads CASGGNTGELFF. In DNA, the CDR3 is TGTGCCAGCGGAGGCAACACCGGGGAGCTGTTTTTT.

CDR3 DNA sequence: TGTGCCAGCAGCTTAGTAGGGCCCGGGACTAGCGGGGGGTCTGAGCAGTTCTTC. Amino acid sequence: CASSLVGPGTSGGSEQFF. The chain links TRBV7-2 to TRBJ2-1, with 15 bases aligning to TRBD2. The length of the CDR3 is 18 residues. The junction had 10 bases not matched to a gene; V was cut back by 1 base and J by 9 bases. The V gene's germline CDR1 is SGHTA and CDR2 FQGNSA.

This clone was counted a single time. The chain uses TRBV7-9 and TRBJ2-7, with D perhaps TRBD1 (6 bases). Germline CDR1 reads SEHNR; CDR2 reads FQNEAQ (reference sequence). Trimming pared 5 bases from V and 4 bases from J, leaving 9 bases between. The CDR3 consists of 12 residues. CDR3 DNA: TGTGCCAGCAGCCAGACAGGTTACGAGCAGTACTTC. As protein: CASSQTGYEQYF.

V usage is TRBV18 and J usage is TRBJ2-7; 7 bases match TRBD1. V dropped 3 bases and J dropped 2; count of bases not matched to a gene: 4. This CDR3 is 14 amino acids long. From germline, CDR1 is KGHSH and CDR2 LQKENI. The CDR3 DNA reads TGTGCCAGCTCACCCCGGACAGGTACCTACGAGCAGTACTTC. Amino acids: CASSPRTGTYEQYF.

V is TRBV27 and J is TRBJ2-7, with a possible D match to TRBD1 (6 bases). V lost 5 bases and J lost 0, with 14 bases in between. The germline V gene encodes CDR1 MNHEY and CDR2 SMNVEV (reference sequence). The length of the CDR3 is 15 residues. CDR3 DNA sequence: TGTGCCAGCAGTGCCATCGGACAGAGCTCCTACGAGCAGTACTTC. Residues: CASSAIGQSSYEQYF.

The CDR3 is CASGPGSRLETQYF. For the CDR3, the DNA is TGTGCTAGTGGCCCGGGGTCCCGCCTGGAGACCCAGTACTTC. The chain couples TRBV12-5 to TRBJ2-5, with a tentative D call TRBD2 (5 bases). The germline V and J ends were trimmed by 6 bases and 5 bases, with 16 bases remaining between them. The CDR3 extends over 14 amino acids. Germline V lookup: CDR1 LGHNT, CDR2 FRNRAP.

DNA of the CDR3: TGTGCCAGCAGCTTGTTGGTTGAATCACCCCTCCACTTT. Protein: CASSLLVESPLHF. V is TRBV4-2 and J is TRBJ1-6; D uncertain. The CDR3 spans 13 residues. Trimming shortened V by 5 bases and J by 10 bases, and 12 bases separated the two germline ends. CDR1 LGHNA and CDR2 YNFKEQ come from the germline V gene.

For this clone: A much larger clonotype is one base distant, so this may be a read error. This chain uses TRBV6-5 with TRBJ2-7, with D possibly matching TRBD1 (5 bases). This CDR3 has 12 amino acids. Germline V CDR1 and CDR2: MNHEY, SVGAGI. Trimming shortened V by 4 bases and J by 2 bases, and 6 bases separated the two germline ends. CDR3 bases: TGTGCCAGCAGTTCAGGGACCTACGAGCAGTACTTC. Protein: CASSSGTYEQYF.

This chain uses TRBV7-8 with TRBJ2-5; D remains ambiguous. V lost 5 bases, J lost 2 bases, and 12 bases lay in between. Looked up from germline, CDR1 is SGHVS and CDR2 is FQNEAQ. The length of the CDR3 is 14 residues. The DNA of the CDR3 is TGTGCCAGCAGCCGGAGTGGGGAACAAGAGACCCAGTACTTC. It yields the protein CASSRSGEQETQYF.

This clone was recorded a few times. This rearrangement joins TRBV7-6 to TRBJ2-1; TRBD1 might be the D (6 bases). Trimming stripped 2 bases from V and 3 bases from J, with 14 bases between. The germline gives CDR1 SGHVS, CDR2 FNYEAQ. The CDR3 covers 16 residues. The chain's CDR3 is CASSLKPGHFYNEQFF. The CDR3 DNA sequence: TGTGCCAGCAGCTTAAAGCCGGGACATTTCTACAATGAGCAGTTCTTC.

About this clone: A clone one base away is much larger, so this may be a read error. This rearrangement joins TRBV5-4 to TRBJ2-3, with unresolved D. Germline CDR1 reads SGHNT; CDR2 reads YYREEE (reference sequence). The CDR3 is 16 residues long. CDR3 protein: CASSQDRAGGTDTQYF. CDR3 in DNA: TGCGCCAGCAGCCAAGACCGGGCAGGCGGCACAGATACGCAGTATTTT.

V usage is TRBV28 and J usage is TRBJ1-3, with D unresolved. The CDR3 is 13 residues long. The V end was cut by 6 bases, the J end by 0 bases, with 6 bases between. Germline V gene lookup returns CDR1 MDHEN and CDR2 SYDVKM. This CDR3 reads CASSLVSGNTIYF. The CDR3 bases are TGTGCCAGCAGCCTCGTCTCTGGAAACACCATATATTTT.

This clone was detected only a few times. The chain couples TRBV7-3 to TRBJ1-4; D gene uncertain. This CDR3 is 12 amino acids long. Germline CDR1 and CDR2: SGHTA and FQGTGA. V lost 4 bases and J 8 bases, leaving 8 bases between the germline ends. The CDR3 nucleotides are TGTGCCAGCAGCTCGGGTGGCGAAAAACTGTTTTTT. It is translated as CASSSGGEKLFF. Together with reference TRBV7-3 and TRBJ1-4, the CDR3 gives the full variable domain: GAGVSQTPSNKVTEKGKYVELRCDPISGHTALYWYRQSLGQGPEFLIYFQGTGAADDSGLPNDRFFAVRPEGSVSTLKIQRTERGDSAVYLCASSSGGEKLFFGSGTQLSVL.

CDR3 nucleotide sequence: TGTGCCAGCAGCAAATATCGCCAGGGGCCCTACGAGCAGTACTTC. It encodes CASSKYRQGPYEQYF. This rearrangement joins TRBV21-1 to TRBJ2-7; TRBD1 reflects the table's D call only, with no check against the DNA. TRBV21-1 is designated a pseudogene. The CDR3 runs 15 residues.

The rearrangement joins TRBV27 to TRBJ1-5; D is uncertain. Germline CDR1 reads MNHEY; CDR2 reads SMNVEV (reference sequence). This CDR3 contains 16 residues. V was shortened by 4 bases and J by 3 bases, with 16 bases between the two germline ends. The CDR3 here is CASSSWTPVDNQPQHF. In DNA, the CDR3 is TGTGCCAGCAGTTCTTGGACCCCGGTGGACAATCAGCCCCAGCATTTT.

The chain carries TRBV4-2 and TRBJ1-5; D possibly corresponds to TRBD1 (5 bases). The germline CDR1 and CDR2 sequences are LGHNA and YNFKEQ. Trimming shortened V by 0 bases and J by 7 bases, and 7 bases separated the two germline ends. The CDR3 loop spans 13 amino acids. CDR3 nucleotide sequence: TGTGCCAGCAGCCAAGAGGGGGGACAGCCCCAGCATTTT. Protein: CASSQEGGQPQHF.

CDR3 in DNA: TGTGCCAGCAGCTTATCCCCGACAGGGAACACTGAAGCTTTCTTT. Its protein product is CASSLSPTGNTEAFF. V usage is TRBV11-2 and J usage is TRBJ1-1, with D perhaps TRBD1 (6 bases). CDR3 length: 15 residues. V dropped 2 bases and J dropped 1 base, with 11 bases sitting between them. CDR1 is SGHAT and CDR2 is FQNNGV in the germline V gene.

This clone was counted once. This chain uses TRBV4-3 with TRBJ1-1; D not certain. CDR1 is LGHNA, CDR2 YSLEER, per germline. V was shortened by 1 base and J by 1 base, with 7 bases between the two germline ends. The CDR3 covers 14 residues. In DNA, the CDR3 is TGCGCCAGCAGCCAAGGGTGGGAGAACACTGAAGCTTTCTTT. Its protein is CASSQGWENTEAFF.

J is TRBJ2-3 and V is TRBV27; a possible D gene is TRBD1 (5 bases). The CDR3 loop spans 16 amino acids. V was pared by 2 bases and J by 0 bases, with 12 bases between. Per germline, CDR1 MNHEY and CDR2 SMNVEV (reference sequence). DNA of the CDR3: TGTGCCAGCAGTTTAGGGGCTAGGTCTAGCACAGATACGCAGTATTTT. Residues: CASSLGARSSTDTQYF.

The chain couples TRBV9 to TRBJ1-6; 7 nucleotides line up with TRBD1. V lost 3 bases and J lost 2; bases outside the gene matches: 5. The CDR3 has 16 residues. CDR1 SGDLS and CDR2 YYNGEE come from the germline V gene. CDR3: CASSAGGGPYNSPLHF. The CDR3 region has the DNA TGTGCCAGCAGCGCAGGGGGAGGACCCTATAATTCACCCCTCCACTTT.

Here the CDR3 reads CASSLGLVETQYF. The CDR3 DNA is TGTGCCAGCAGCTTGGGACTAGTAGAGACCCAGTACTTC. The chain couples TRBV7-3 to TRBJ2-5; 8 positions match TRBD2. Per the germline V gene, CDR1 is SGHTA and CDR2 is FQGTGA. There are 13 residues in the CDR3. The J segment lost 4 bases and the V segment lost 3 bases, leaving 1 base of the junction unmatched. Drawing the rest from reference TRBV7-3 and TRBJ2-5, the complete variable domain is GAGVSQTPSNKVTEKGKYVELRCDPISGHTALYWYRQSLGQGPEFLIYFQGTGAADDSGLPNDRFFAVRPEGSVSTLKIQRTERGDSAVYLCASSLGLVETQYFGPGTRLLVL.

This clone has a handful of counts. V usage is TRBV11-2 and J usage is TRBJ2-5; D unresolved. Trimming shortened V by 0 bases and J by 8 bases, and 10 bases separated the two germline ends. CDR1 is SGHAT, CDR2 FQNNGV, per germline. CDR3 length equals 13 residues. CDR3 DNA: TGTGCCAGCAGCTTAGATGAGTCCGGTACCCAGTACTTC. Amino acids: CASSLDESGTQYF. Combining the CDR3 with reference TRBV11-2 and TRBJ2-5 gives the whole variable domain EAGVAQSPRYKIIEKRQSVAFWCNPISGHATLYWYQQILGQGPKLLIQFQNNGVVDDSQLPKDRFSAERLKGVDSTLKIQPAKLEDSAVYLCASSLDESGTQYFGPGTRLLVL.

The sample holds a few counts of this clone. This sequence joins TRBV11-2 and TRBJ1-1, with a tentative D call TRBD1 (6 bases). Germline CDR1 SGHAT, CDR2 FQNNGV. The germline V and J ends were trimmed by 3 bases and 5 bases, with 10 bases remaining between them. This CDR3 has 13 residues. CDR3 sequence: CASSLGAGTEAFF. The CDR3 coding sequence is TGTGCCAGCAGCTTGGGGGCAGGTACTGAAGCTTTCTTT. The full variable domain, its missing parts supplied by reference TRBV11-2 and TRBJ1-1, is EAGVAQSPRYKIIEKRQSVAFWCNPISGHATLYWYQQILGQGPKLLIQFQNNGVVDDSQLPKDRFSAERLKGVDSTLKIQPAKLEDSAVYLCASSLGAGTEAFFGQGTRLTVV.

This clone was counted a single time. V and J are TRBV6-4 and TRBJ1-2, with D possibly matching TRBD1 (5 bases). The CDR3 sequence is 17 residues long. CDR1 MRHNA and CDR2 SNTAGT come from the germline V gene. V shed 6 bases and J shed 0 bases, with 20 bases lying between them. As DNA, the CDR3 is TGTGCCAGCAGGACACCCGGGGACGGCACAGCTAACTATGGCTACACCTTC. Its translation is CASRTPGDGTANYGYTF.

This clone was counted a single time. DNA for the CDR3: TGCAGCGTGGGCAGGGGTAATGAAAAACTGTTTTTT. It yields the protein CSVGRGNEKLFF. The chain carries TRBV29-1 and TRBJ1-4, with D perhaps matching TRBD1 (6 bases). V lost 6 bases to trimming and J lost 4 bases, with 9 bases between them. CDR3 length: 12 residues. Germline loops: CDR1 SQVTM, CDR2 ANQGSEA.